The present TCR beta chain was sequenced within a study of blood T cell repertoires in COVID-19. Study-wide background: Acute-phase and convalescent COVID-19 samples originated in the United States, Italy and Spain. T cells, B-cell-depleted T cells, or PBMCs provided the cDNA or gDNA that served as material.

The CDR3 consists of 14 residues. CDR1 is SGHTA and CDR2 is FQGNSA in the germline V gene. V shed 7 bases and J shed 0 bases, with 12 bases lying between them. Here immunoSEQ multiplex PCR was the method, and the copy in TCRdb shows in-frame clones only, minus some. Altogether 250,000 to 300,000 clones are present, approximately 85% being singletons, with the ten largest covering 9.5% to 12%. A few counts support this clone. The sequenced sample consisted of peripheral blood. The chain combines TRBV7-2 with TRBJ1-1, with D possibly being TRBD1 (5 bases). This TCR was sampled from a woman in her 70s with acute or convalescent COVID-19. In DNA, the CDR3 is TGTGCCAGCAATCGGGGGGGAGTGAACACTGAAGCTTTCTTT. It yields the protein CASNRGGVNTEAFF.